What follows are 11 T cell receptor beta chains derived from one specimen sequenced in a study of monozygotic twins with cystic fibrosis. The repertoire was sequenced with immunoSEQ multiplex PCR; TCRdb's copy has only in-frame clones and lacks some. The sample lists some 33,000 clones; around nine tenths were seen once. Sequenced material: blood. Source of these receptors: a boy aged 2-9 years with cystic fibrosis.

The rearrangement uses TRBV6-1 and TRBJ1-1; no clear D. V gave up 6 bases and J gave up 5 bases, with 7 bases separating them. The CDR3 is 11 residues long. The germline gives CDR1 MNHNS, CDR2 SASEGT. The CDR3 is CASRGWTEAFF. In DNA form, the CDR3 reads TGTGCCAGCAGAGGGTGGACTGAAGCTTTCTTT.

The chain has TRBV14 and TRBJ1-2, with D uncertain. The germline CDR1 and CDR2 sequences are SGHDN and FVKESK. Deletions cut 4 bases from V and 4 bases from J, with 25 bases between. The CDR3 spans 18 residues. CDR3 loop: CASSRVQRSSGSLYGYTF. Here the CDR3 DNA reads TGTGCCAGCAGCCGAGTTCAAAGATCTAGTGGTAGTCTCTATGGCTACACCTTC.

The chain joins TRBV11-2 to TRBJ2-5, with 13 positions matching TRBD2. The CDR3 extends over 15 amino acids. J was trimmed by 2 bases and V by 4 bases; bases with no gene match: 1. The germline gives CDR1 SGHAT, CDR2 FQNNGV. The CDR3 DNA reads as TGTGCCAGCAGCTGGACTAGCGGGAGTCAAGAGACCCAGTACTTC. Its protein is CASSWTSGSQETQYF.

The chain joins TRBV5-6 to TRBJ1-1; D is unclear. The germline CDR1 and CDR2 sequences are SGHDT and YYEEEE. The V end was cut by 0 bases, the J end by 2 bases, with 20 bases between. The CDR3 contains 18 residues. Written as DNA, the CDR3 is TGTGCCAGCAGCTTGGGTGGATTGTTTCGGGCGGGTAACACTGAAGCTTTCTTT. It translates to CASSLGGLFRAGNTEAFF.

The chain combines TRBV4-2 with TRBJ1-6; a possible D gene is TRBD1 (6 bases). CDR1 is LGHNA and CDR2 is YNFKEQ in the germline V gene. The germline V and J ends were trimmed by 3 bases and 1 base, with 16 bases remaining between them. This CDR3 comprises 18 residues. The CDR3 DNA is TGTGCCAGCAGCCACCTACAACAGGGAGAGTCCTATAATTCACCCCTCCACTTT. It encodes CASSHLQQGESYNSPLHF.

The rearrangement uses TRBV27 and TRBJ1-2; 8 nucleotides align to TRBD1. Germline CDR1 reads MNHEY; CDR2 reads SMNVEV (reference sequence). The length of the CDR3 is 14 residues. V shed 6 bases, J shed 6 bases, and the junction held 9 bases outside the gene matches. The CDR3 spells CASSRTGKVDGYTF. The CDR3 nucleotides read TGTGCCAGCAGCCGGACAGGGAAGGTAGATGGCTACACCTTC.

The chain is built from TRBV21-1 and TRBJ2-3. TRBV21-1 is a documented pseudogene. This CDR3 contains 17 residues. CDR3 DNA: TGTGCCAGCAGCAACCTTCCCCACCGGGGGCGGGAAGATACGCAGTATTTT. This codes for CASSNLPHRGREDTQYF.

CDR3 nucleotides: TGTGCCAGCAGCGTTCGGGACAGAGAGACCCAGTACTTC. This codes for CASSVRDRETQYF. The chain has TRBV5-6 and TRBJ2-5, with 7 bases identical to TRBD1. The CDR3 spans 13 residues. CDR1 SGHDT and CDR2 YYEEEE come from the germline V gene. With V trimmed by 4 bases and J by 4 bases, 4 bases remained unmatched.

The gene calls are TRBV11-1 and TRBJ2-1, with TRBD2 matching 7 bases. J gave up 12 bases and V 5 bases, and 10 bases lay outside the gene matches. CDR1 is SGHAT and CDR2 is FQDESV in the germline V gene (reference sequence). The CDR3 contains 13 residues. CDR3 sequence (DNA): TGTGCCAGCAGCAGGGACTCCGGGAGGATGCAGTTCTTC. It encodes CASSRDSGRMQFF.

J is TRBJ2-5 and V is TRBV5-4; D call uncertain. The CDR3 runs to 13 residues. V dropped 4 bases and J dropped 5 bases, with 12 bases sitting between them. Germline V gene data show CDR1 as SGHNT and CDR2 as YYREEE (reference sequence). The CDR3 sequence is CASSPEGIETQYF. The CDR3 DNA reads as TGTGCCAGCAGCCCGGAAGGGATTGAGACCCAGTACTTC.

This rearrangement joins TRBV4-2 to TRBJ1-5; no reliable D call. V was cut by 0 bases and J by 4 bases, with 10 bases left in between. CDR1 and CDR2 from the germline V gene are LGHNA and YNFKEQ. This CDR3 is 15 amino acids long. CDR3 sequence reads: CASSQDGKKNQPQHF. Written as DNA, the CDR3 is TGTGCCAGCAGCCAAGATGGCAAAAAAAATCAGCCCCAGCATTTT.